This entry features one T cell receptor beta chain sequence. The data are from a study of blood T cell repertoires in COVID-19. Study as a whole: Material from acute and convalescent COVID-19 was sourced from the United States, Italy and Spain. In each case, the material was cDNA or gDNA derived from T cells, B-cell-depleted T cells, or PBMCs.

Original handling: It was from reference gene primer amplification that nucleated cell counts were estimated. Produced via immunoSEQ multiplex PCR; TCRdb's table is partial and in-frame only. V and J calls and clone size are as listed in that table; D and trimming were resolved from the DNA. The sample holds about 76,000 clones, over 85% seen once. The CDR3 has 15 residues. J gave up 4 bases and V 1 base, and 3 bases lay outside the gene matches. Germline V gene data show CDR1 as LGHNA and CDR2 as YSLEER. This clonotype was sampled from a man in his forties or fifties with acute or convalescent COVID-19. This chain connects TRBV4-3 to TRBJ2-3; 9 nucleotides agree with TRBD1. Sequencing input: peripheral blood. CDR3 DNA sequence: TGCGCCAGCAGCCAAGGGGACAGGGACGCAGATACGCAGTATTTT. It yields the protein CASSQGDRDADTQYF.